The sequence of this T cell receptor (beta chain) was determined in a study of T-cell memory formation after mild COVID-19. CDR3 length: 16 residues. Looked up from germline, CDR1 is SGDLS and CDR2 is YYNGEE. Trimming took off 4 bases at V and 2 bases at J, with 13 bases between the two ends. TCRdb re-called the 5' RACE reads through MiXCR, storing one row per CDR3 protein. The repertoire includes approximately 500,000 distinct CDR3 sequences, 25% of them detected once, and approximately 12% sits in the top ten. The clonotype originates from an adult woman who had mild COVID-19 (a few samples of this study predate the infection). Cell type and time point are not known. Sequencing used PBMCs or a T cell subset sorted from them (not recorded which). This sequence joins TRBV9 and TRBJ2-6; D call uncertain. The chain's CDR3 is CASSPREAAGANVLTF. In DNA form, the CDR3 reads TGTGCCAGCAGCCCCCGTGAGGCTGCTGGGGCCAACGTCCTGACTTTC.